The 28 T cell receptor beta chains presented below share a single source sample, sequenced in a study of cytomegalovirus exposure and HLA in healthy donors. The table came from immunoSEQ multiplex PCR; TCRdb's copy has only in-frame clones and leaves some out. The sample yields roughly 100,000 clones, roughly 94% seen once. What was sequenced was PBMCs. All receptors derive from a woman younger than 35 in good health and CMV-seronegative.

This rearrangement joins TRBV18 to TRBJ2-7; 8 positions agree with TRBD2. Trimming cost V 1 base and J 0 bases; bases outside gene matches: 8. The germline V gene encodes CDR1 KGHSH and CDR2 LQKENI. The CDR3 spans 17 residues. The CDR3 nucleotides are TGTGCCAGCTCACCACGGAGAGCGGGGGATAGCTCCTACGAGCAGTACTTC. It encodes CASSPRRAGDSSYEQYF.

This chain links TRBV6-1 with TRBJ2-1; the match to TRBD2 covers 8 bases. Germline CDR1 reads MNHNS; CDR2 reads SASEGT. The CDR3 spans 16 residues. The ends lost 3 bases at V and 2 bases at J; junction bases unmatched: 6. The CDR3 bases are TGTGCCAGCAGTGAGGCTAGCGGGTTTACCTACAATGAGCAGTTCTTC. This encodes CASSEASGFTYNEQFF.

The gene calls are TRBV5-4 and TRBJ1-6, with 9 bases aligning to TRBD1. CDR1 is SGHNT, CDR2 YYREEE, per germline (reference sequence). J lost 8 bases, V lost 5 bases, and 5 bases had no gene match. The CDR3 is 14 amino acids. CDR3 region: CASSRDRDYSPLHF. The DNA for the CDR3 is TGTGCCAGCAGTCGGGACAGGGACTATTCACCCCTCCACTTT. Combining the CDR3 with reference TRBV5-4 and TRBJ1-6 gives the whole variable domain ETGVTQSPTHLIKTRGQQVTLRCSSQSGHNTVSWYQQALGQGPQFIFQYYREEENGRGNFPPRFSGLQFPNYSSELNVNALELDDSALYLCASSRDRDYSPLHFGNGTRLTVT.

The chain couples TRBV27 to TRBJ2-7, with 14 bases aligning to TRBD2. The V gene's germline CDR1 is MNHEY and CDR2 SMNVEV (reference sequence). The CDR3 runs 18 residues. V was pared by 4 bases and J by 4 bases, with 12 bases of the junction left unmatched. CDR3 protein: CASSSPTSGRASSYEQYF. CDR3 DNA sequence: TGTGCCAGCAGTTCCCCGACTAGCGGGAGGGCGTCTTCTTACGAGCAGTACTTC.

The J gene is TRBJ1-6, the V gene TRBV7-2; D is undetermined. Trimming pared 3 bases from V and 0 bases from J, leaving 9 bases between. The germline V gene encodes CDR1 SGHTA and CDR2 FQGNSA. This CDR3 comprises 16 residues. This CDR3 reads CASSFESGSYNSPLHF. DNA of the CDR3: TGTGCCAGCAGCTTTGAATCGGGCTCCTATAATTCACCCCTCCACTTT. The whole variable domain, remainder taken from reference TRBV7-2 and TRBJ1-6, is GAGVSQSPSNKVTEKGKDVELRCDPISGHTALYWYRQSLGQGLEFLIYFQGNSAPDKSGLPSDRFSAERTGGSVSTLTIQRTQQEDSAVYLCASSFESGSYNSPLHFGNGTRLTVT.

The V call is TRBV27, the J call TRBJ2-7; possible D gene TRBD2, 5 bases. The ends were cut back, 3 bases at V and 0 bases at J, with 18 bases in the middle. The CDR3 covers 17 residues. Germline V gives CDR1 MNHEY, CDR2 SMNVEV (reference sequence). CDR3: CASSFSPLAGSSYEQYF. CDR3 DNA: TGTGCCAGCAGTTTTAGCCCACTGGCGGGCAGCTCCTACGAGCAGTACTTC.

This rearrangement joins TRBV28 to TRBJ2-3, with TRBD2 matching 8 bases. V trimming: 5 bases; J trimming: 3 bases; junction bases outside the gene matches: 13. CDR1 MDHEN and CDR2 SYDVKM come from the germline V gene. The CDR3 runs to 17 residues. The CDR3 nucleotides read TGTGCCAGCAGTCCCGCTTCAGCGGGGGCGGGAACAGATACGCAGTATTTT. Translated, it gives CASSPASAGAGTDTQYF.

This rearrangement joins TRBV19 to TRBJ2-7, with 8 bases that match TRBD1. The germline gives CDR1 LNHDA, CDR2 SQIVND (reference sequence). This CDR3 has 17 amino acids. After removal of 3 bases from V and 3 bases from J, the junction contained 13 bases not matched to a gene. CDR3 in amino acids: CASSIGTGGELIYEQYF. CDR3 sequence (DNA): TGTGCCAGTAGTATTGGAACAGGGGGAGAATTGATCTACGAGCAGTACTTC.

The chain uses TRBV7-2 and TRBJ2-7; a possible D gene is TRBD1 (5 bases). Deletions cut 4 bases from V and 4 bases from J, with 14 bases between. This CDR3 spans 14 amino acids. CDR1 and CDR2 (germline): SGHTA, FQGNSA. The CDR3 DNA reads as TGTGCCAGCAGCTCATACCAACAGGCGTACGAGCAGTACTTC. It encodes CASSSYQQAYEQYF.

The chain employs TRBV6-1 and TRBJ2-2, with a weak D call TRBD2 (6 bases). Germline V CDR1 and CDR2: MNHNS, SASEGT. Trimming took off 5 bases at V and 8 bases at J, with 15 bases between the two ends. This CDR3 has 14 residues. The CDR3 loop is CASSTPAEGGELFF. DNA of the CDR3: TGTGCCAGCAGTACACCCGCGGAGGGGGGGGAGCTGTTTTTT.

The CDR3 here is CASAGTDNSPLHF. The CDR3 DNA is TGTGCCAGCGCCGGGACAGATAATTCACCCCTCCACTTT. The rearrangement links TRBV6-1 to TRBJ1-6, with 7 nucleotides matching TRBD1. CDR3 size: 13 residues. The junction had 3 bases not matched to a gene; V was cut back by 8 bases and J by 5 bases. CDR1 and CDR2 (germline): MNHNS, SASEGT.

This chain links TRBV19 with TRBJ1-4, with TRBD1 matching over 7 bases. V shed 5 bases, J shed 5 bases, and the junction held 5 bases outside the gene matches. Germline lookup yields CDR1 LNHDA and CDR2 SQIVND (reference sequence). The CDR3 is 14 amino acids. The CDR3 is CASSLGQRNEKLFF. The CDR3 DNA follows: TGTGCCAGTAGTTTGGGACAGCGGAATGAAAAACTGTTTTTT. Full variable domain (rest looked up from reference TRBV19 and TRBJ1-4): DGGITQSPKYLFRKEGQNVTLSCEQNLNHDAMYWYRQDPGQGLRLIYYSQIVNDFQKGDIAEGYSVSREKKESFPLTVTSAQKNPTAFYLCASSLGQRNEKLFFGSGTQLSVL.

This chain connects TRBV7-2 to TRBJ2-6; TRBD2 matches at 8 bases. Losses at the gene ends were 2 bases for V and 1 base for J; bases not matched to a gene: 7. The CDR3 has 18 residues. Germline CDR1 reads SGHTA; CDR2 reads FQGNSA. The CDR3 loop is CASSLYVAGRSGANVLTF. CDR3 nucleotides: TGTGCCAGCAGCTTATACGTAGCGGGACGATCTGGGGCCAACGTCCTGACTTTC.

V gene TRBV5-1 combines with J gene TRBJ2-7; 10 bases line up with TRBD1. Per germline, CDR1 SGHRS and CDR2 YFSETQ. The V segment lost 4 bases and the J segment 5 bases; nucleotides outside the gene matches: 9. The CDR3 covers 15 residues. CDR3 protein: CASSLRGQGSDEQYF. The CDR3 nucleotides are TGCGCCAGCAGCCTTAGGGGACAGGGGTCGGACGAGCAGTACTTC.

This clone occurred once. The chain carries TRBV7-2 and TRBJ1-1; 8 bases line up with TRBD1. The ends lost 4 bases at V and 4 bases at J; junction bases unmatched: 5. The length of the CDR3 is 14 residues. The germline gives CDR1 SGHTA, CDR2 FQGNSA. CDR3 sequence reads: CASSYGQGPTEAFF. As DNA, the CDR3 is TGTGCCAGCAGCTACGGACAGGGACCCACTGAAGCTTTCTTT.

J is TRBJ2-7 and V is TRBV13, with D perhaps TRBD2 (5 bases). Germline lookup yields CDR1 PRHDT and CDR2 FYEKMQ (reference sequence). V lost 2 bases, J lost 0 bases, and 14 bases lay in between. The CDR3 has 16 amino acids. This CDR3 reads CASSLSAGLASYEQYF. The CDR3 DNA follows: TGTGCCAGCAGCTTAAGCGCGGGCCTCGCCTCCTACGAGCAGTACTTC.

The chain couples TRBV21-1 to TRBJ1-2; the DNA was not compared with TRBD1, the D call given in the table. TRBV21-1 is a documented pseudogene. CDR3 length: 14 residues. The DNA for the CDR3 is TGTGCCAGCAGCAAAGGCCCAGTACCCTATGGCTACACCTTC. Translating gives CASSKGPVPYGYTF.

The V call is TRBV5-1, the J call TRBJ1-1, with TRBD1 identical over 9 bases. This CDR3 contains 14 residues. CDR1 and CDR2 (germline): SGHRS, YFSETQ. Trimming removed 4 bases from V and 2 bases from J; junction bases left unmatched: 3. CDR3: CASSPDRGNTEAFF. Here the CDR3 DNA reads TGCGCCAGCAGCCCGGACAGGGGTAACACTGAAGCTTTCTTT.

The chain carries TRBV11-3 and TRBJ2-7, with TRBD1 as a possible D gene (5 bases). The CDR3 length is 15 residues. With 3 bases removed from V and 2 bases from J, the gap between germline ends came to 14 bases. The germline V gene has CDR1 SGHNT and CDR2 YENEEA. CDR3 in amino acids: CASSFGRDPAYEQYF. The DNA for the CDR3 is TGTGCCAGCAGCTTCGGCAGGGATCCCGCCTACGAGCAGTACTTC.

The chain joins TRBV7-9 to TRBJ1-1; possible D gene TRBD1, 5 bases. This CDR3 has 14 amino acids. Per the germline V gene, CDR1 is SEHNR and CDR2 is FQNEAQ (reference sequence). Trimming removed 3 bases from V and 11 bases from J, with 19 bases in between. CDR3 DNA sequence: TGTGCCAGCAGCTTGTCAGCAGGGTCAATTGGGGCTTTCTTT. This encodes CASSLSAGSIGAFF.

This clone appeared a single time. The V gene is TRBV5-1, the J gene TRBJ2-1; 7 bases map to TRBD2. Trimming at V came to 3 bases and at J to 15 bases, leaving 9 bases not matched to a gene. The CDR3 runs 12 residues. CDR1 is SGHRS and CDR2 is YFSETQ in the germline V gene. The CDR3 DNA reads as TGCGCCAGCAGCTCCCAGGAGCGGGGTTGGTTCTTC. Protein: CASSSQERGWFF.

J is TRBJ1-2 and V is TRBV7-3; TRBD1 aligns across 8 bases. CDR1 and CDR2 (germline): SGHTA, FQGTGA. V shed 5 bases and J 3 bases; nucleotides not matched to a gene: 2. This CDR3 has 13 amino acids. The CDR3 spells CASSKGQDYGYTF. For the CDR3, the DNA is TGTGCCAGCAGCAAGGGACAGGACTATGGCTACACCTTC.

The chain combines TRBV29-1 with TRBJ2-7, with 9 bases matching TRBD1. Germline CDR1 is SQVTM and CDR2 is ANQGSEA. This CDR3 comprises 12 residues. The junction had 5 bases not matched to a gene; V was cut back by 7 bases and J by 4 bases. The CDR3 DNA reads as TGCAGCGCCCGGGACAGGGTGTACGAGCAGTACTTC. This sequence encodes CSARDRVYEQYF.

This clone has a single count. The V and J genes are TRBV5-1 and TRBJ2-5; 11 nucleotides match TRBD2. Germline assignment: CDR1 SGHRS and CDR2 YFSETQ. The CDR3 is 15 amino acids. J gave up 5 bases and V 0 bases, and 3 bases lay outside the gene matches. The CDR3 DNA follows: TGCGCCAGCAGCTTGGGACTAGCGGGGACGGAGACCCAGTACTTC. Translation: CASSLGLAGTETQYF.

Comment on this clone: The same CDR3 can be traced to other DNA sequences in this sample. The chain recombines TRBV27 with TRBJ2-7; no firm D call. This CDR3 is built from 13 residues. The V gene lost 3 bases and the J gene lost 2 bases, with 8 bases spanning the gap. Germline V CDR1 and CDR2: MNHEY, SMNVEV (reference sequence). For the CDR3, the DNA is TGTGCCAGCAGTTTGCGCCAACCCTACGAGCAGTACTTC. This gives the protein CASSLRQPYEQYF.

This sequence joins TRBV9 and TRBJ2-3; TRBD2 aligns across 11 bases. Germline V lookup: CDR1 SGDLS, CDR2 YYNGEE. The CDR3 contains 17 residues. The junction had 5 bases not matched to a gene; V was cut back by 0 bases and J by 2 bases. The CDR3 bases are TGTGCCAGCAGCGTAGATCCTAGCGGGGGGTACACAGATACGCAGTATTTT. It encodes CASSVDPSGGYTDTQYF.

The table lists this clone with a count of one. DNA for the CDR3: TGTGCCAGCAGCATAACGTCTCTAAACACTGAAGCTTTCTTT. This sequence encodes CASSITSLNTEAFF. V and J are TRBV28 and TRBJ1-1; no definite D call. The germline V gene encodes CDR1 MDHEN and CDR2 SYDVKM. The CDR3 runs 14 residues. The V end lost 6 bases, the J end lost 2 bases, and 13 bases lay between the germline ends.

J is TRBJ2-7 and V is TRBV19; D is possibly TRBD2 (6 bases). V was trimmed by 5 bases and J by 1 base, leaving 24 bases between them. The CDR3 consists of 18 residues. The germline CDR1 and CDR2 sequences are LNHDA and SQIVND (reference sequence). The CDR3 protein is CASSPGLGVRDGSYEQYF. The CDR3, as DNA: TGTGCCAGTAGTCCGGGACTCGGCGTTCGGGACGGTTCCTACGAGCAGTACTTC.